This T cell receptor beta chain was captured in a study of sequential checkpoint blockade in melanoma. Study details: First-line arms were nivolumab then ipilimumab, or the reverse, randomized 1:1. Both treatment sequences were followed by maintenance nivolumab.

The data were produced by immunoSEQ multiplex PCR, yet TCRdb's version contains in-frame clones alone and is incomplete. The sample lists about 22,000 clones, around 70% seen once, with roughly a fifth in the top ten. As to treatment: randomized to nivolumab then ipilimumab (arm A) or the reverse (arm B). DNA-damaging chemotherapy had not been given to any patient beforehand. Sorted cells were live CD3+CD8+, lacking CD19 and CD56, from PBMCs. Germline loops: CDR1 SGHRS, CDR2 YFSETQ. Trimming removed 3 bases from V and 7 bases from J; junction bases left unmatched: 8. The CDR3 has 15 amino acids. V gene TRBV5-1 combines with J gene TRBJ2-1; 9 bases line up with TRBD1. This receptor was obtained from a human donor with melanoma. The sample here was CD8+ T cells sorted from blood (inferred from file names), taken from a patient given nivolumab and ipilimumab in sequence. Here the CDR3 reads CASSWGGQGSNEQFF. CDR3 nucleotide sequence: TGCGCCAGCAGCTGGGGGGGACAGGGATCGAATGAGCAGTTCTTC.